This TCR beta chain was captured in a study of cytomegalovirus exposure and HLA in healthy donors. General study points: The classifier reportedly diagnosed cytomegalovirus status with high specificity and sensitivity. Later genetic work tied a missense DCLRE1C variant to beta-chain V and J trimming. CMV serostatus alone was available as immune exposure information.

The primer mix had 60 Vbeta and 13 Jbeta primers. Sequenced by immunoSEQ multiplex PCR; TCRdb stores in-frame clones only, minus some. The sample has about 160,000 clones, about 72% seen once; the top ten hold 3.7%. Details on this clone: Its specificity is not known.

Germline lookup yields CDR1 SNHLY and CDR2 FYNNEI. The CDR3 runs 15 residues. J was trimmed by 2 bases and V by 4 bases; bases with no gene match: 5. The gene calls are TRBV2 and TRBJ1-5; 7 positions match TRBD1. The sequence derives from a man aged 30 to 39 in good health and CMV-seropositive. Sequences were obtained from PBMCs. The CDR3 bases are TGTGCCAGCAGTGGCTCAGGGGGAGGCAATCAGCCCCAGCATTTT. Translated: CASSGSGGGNQPQHF.